This T cell receptor beta chain emerged from a study of blood T cell repertoires in COVID-19. Study at large: COVID-19 samples from acute and convalescent phases originated in the United States, Italy and Spain.

Germline-derived CDR1 and CDR2 are SGHNT and YYREEE (reference sequence). The J segment lost 1 base and the V segment lost 5 bases, leaving 4 bases of the junction unmatched. The CDR3 is 15 amino acids. Authors' processing steps: The assay estimated nucleated cells by amplifying reference gene primers. Method: immunoSEQ multiplex PCR; TCRdb's copy keeps in-frame clones and lacks some. V, J and clone size were drawn from that table, and D and trimming were deduced from the DNA. Among 100,000 to 150,000 clones, about three quarters were seen once, and the ten largest hold roughly 6.2%. Sequenced material: peripheral blood. V usage is TRBV5-4 and J usage is TRBJ2-2, with TRBD1 matching 8 bases. The TCR was taken from a man in his 70s with acute or convalescent COVID-19. The CDR3 coding sequence is TGTGCCAGCAGGCCCGGGACAGGGAACACCGGGGAGCTGTTTTTT. Translation gives CASRPGTGNTGELFF.